The 17 T cell receptor beta chains listed next were all sequenced from one sample in a study of Tregs in tolerant kidney transplant recipients. Mixed chimerism was transient after nonmyeloablative marrow transplants from related graft donors. The protocol was immunoSEQ multiplex PCR, while the TCRdb copy is restricted to in-frame clones and leaves out a portion. Among tens of thousands of clones listed, roughly 93% were seen once. The source was CD4+ T cells from blood (PBMCs), collected 12 months after the transplant. These receptors were obtained from a human patient who received a combined kidney and bone marrow transplant. The graft donor may have contributed some T cells.

The chain uses TRBV11-1 and TRBJ2-5; tentative D call: TRBD2 (5 bases). From germline, CDR1 is SGHAT and CDR2 FQDESV (reference sequence). V lost 4 bases to trimming and J lost 2 bases, with 8 bases between them. CDR3 length: 13 residues. The CDR3 nucleotides read TGTGCCAGCAGCTCTGGACTGCAAGAGACCCAGTACTTC. Translating gives CASSSGLQETQYF.

V and J are TRBV7-9 and TRBJ2-5, with TRBD1 matching over 7 bases. The J call could be wrong; TRBJ2-7 is a better fit for the DNA end. The V gene's germline CDR1 is SEHNR and CDR2 FQNEAQ (reference sequence). This CDR3 contains 14 residues. The CDR3 DNA follows: TGTGCCAGCAGCTCCTCCGGGACAGTCTACGAGCAGTACTTC. It translates to CASSSSGTVYEQYF.

The chain couples TRBV5-8 to TRBJ1-5; D gene ambiguous. The CDR3 consists of 14 residues. Trimming cost V 2 bases and J 4 bases, with 10 bases left between them. Germline CDR1 SGHTS, CDR2 YDEGEE. CDR3 amino acids: CASSFLRGNQPQHF. For the CDR3, the DNA is TGTGCCAGCAGCTTCCTTCGAGGGAATCAGCCCCAGCATTTT.

The chain uses TRBV28 and TRBJ1-2; a possible D gene is TRBD1 (5 bases). CDR1 and CDR2 from the germline V gene are MDHEN and SYDVKM. Between the trimmed V and J ends, which lost 5 bases and 5 bases, there was a span of 6 bases. The CDR3 covers 11 residues. The CDR3 loop reads CASSRQYGYTF. The CDR3, as DNA: TGTGCCAGCAGTCGACAGTATGGCTACACCTTC.

The J gene is TRBJ2-7, the V gene TRBV6-5; TRBD1 agrees at 8 bases. Trimming cost V 6 bases and J 4 bases; bases outside gene matches: 8. CDR1 is MNHEY, CDR2 SVGAGI, per germline. CDR3 length: 14 residues. CDR3: CASSRRTGPYEQYF. The CDR3 nucleotides read TGTGCCAGCAGCCGAAGGACAGGGCCTTACGAGCAGTACTTC.

The chain employs TRBV6-6 and TRBJ2-1, with TRBD2 matching over 12 bases. V shed 6 bases, J shed 3 bases, and the junction held 3 bases outside the gene matches. The CDR3 is made up of 15 amino acids. Germline CDR1 is MNHNY and CDR2 is SVGAGI (reference sequence). The CDR3 DNA sequence: TGTGCCAGCAGCAGGACTAGCGGGATCTACAATGAGCAGTTCTTC. Protein product: CASSRTSGIYNEQFF.

The chain is built from TRBV7-9 and TRBJ1-1, with D possibly being TRBD1 (5 bases). Germline CDR1 SEHNR, CDR2 FQNEAQ (reference sequence). V lost 6 bases, J lost 0 bases, and 11 bases lay in between. The length of the CDR3 is 14 residues. For the CDR3, the DNA is TGTGCCAGCAGGAACGGGGGAATGAACACTGAAGCTTTCTTT. Protein: CASRNGGMNTEAFF.

The CDR3 loop is CASSGTGLNTYEQYF. For the CDR3, the DNA is TGTGCCAGCAGCGGGACAGGCCTAAACACCTACGAGCAGTACTTC. The chain employs TRBV2 and TRBJ2-7; TRBD1 matches at 8 bases. Germline CDR1 reads SNHLY; CDR2 reads FYNNEI. After removal of 6 bases from V and 2 bases from J, the junction contained 9 bases not matched to a gene. The CDR3 totals 15 residues. The variable domain in full, with the rest retrieved from reference TRBV2 and TRBJ2-7, is EPEVTQTPSHQVTQMGQEVILRCVPISNHLYFYWYRQILGQKVEFLVSFYNNEISEKSEIFDDQFSVERPDGSNFTLKIRSTKLEDSAMYFCASSGTGLNTYEQYFGPGTRLTVT.

This chain joins TRBV5-8 and TRBJ2-1, with D perhaps matching TRBD1 (7 bases). The V end lost 4 bases, the J end lost 12 bases, and 14 bases lay between the germline ends. The CDR3 extends over 12 amino acids. From germline, CDR1 is SGHTS and CDR2 YDEGEE. CDR3 loop: CASSRQGGGQFF. The CDR3 nucleotides read TGTGCCAGCAGCCGACAGGGAGGAGGGCAGTTCTTC.

The V and J genes are TRBV5-1 and TRBJ1-1; D is unresolved. Germline loops: CDR1 SGHRS, CDR2 YFSETQ. CDR3 length: 16 residues. V dropped 5 bases and J dropped 2 bases, with 19 bases sitting between them. For the CDR3, the DNA is TGCGCCAGCAGGGTCGGCGGAGGAGCCCAAAACACTGAAGCTTTCTTT. It specifies CASRVGGGAQNTEAFF.

The sample holds a few counts of this clone. V is TRBV14 and J is TRBJ1-3, with D possibly matching TRBD1 (6 bases). Per germline, CDR1 SGHDN and CDR2 FVKESK. The CDR3 is 14 amino acids. The V end was cut by 1 base, the J end by 4 bases, with 8 bases between. Here the CDR3 DNA reads TGTGCCAGCAGCCAAGGGACAGACGGAAACACCATATATTTT. It encodes CASSQGTDGNTIYF.

As concerns this clone: The same CDR3 is also encoded by other DNA sequences in this sample. This chain joins TRBV10-3 and TRBJ2-7; no reliable D call. CDR1 ENHRY and CDR2 SYGVKD come from the germline V gene. The CDR3 is 11 residues long. Trimming left V 0 bases short and J 7 bases short, with 4 bases between. The CDR3 nucleotides read TGTGCCATCAGTGAGTCTCGGGAGCAGTACTTC. This codes for CAISESREQYF.

This rearrangement joins TRBV5-1 to TRBJ1-6; D not certain. Germline loops: CDR1 SGHRS, CDR2 YFSETQ. V lost 6 bases and J lost 8, with 24 bases in between. The CDR3 has 17 amino acids. CDR3 protein: CASTPLGRFNGDSPLHF. The CDR3 DNA is TGCGCCAGCACCCCCCTGGGCCGATTTAACGGGGATTCACCCCTCCACTTT.

The rearrangement uses TRBV6-5 and TRBJ1-1; TRBD1 matches 11 bases. The CDR3 runs to 16 residues. The trim removed 4 bases at V and 0 bases at J, leaving 4 bases unmatched. Germline CDR1 MNHEY, CDR2 SVGAGI. This CDR3 is CASSSGQGGLNTEAFF. The DNA of the CDR3 is TGTGCCAGCAGTTCGGGACAGGGGGGACTGAACACTGAAGCTTTCTTT.

J is TRBJ2-7 and V is TRBV14, with TRBD2 matching 8 bases. CDR3 size: 14 residues. CDR1 SGHDN and CDR2 FVKESK come from the germline V gene. Trimming at V came to 4 bases and at J to 3 bases, leaving 5 bases not matched to a gene. CDR3 amino acids: CASSRYSGNYEQYF. The DNA of the CDR3 is TGTGCCAGCAGCCGATATAGCGGGAACTACGAGCAGTACTTC.

The chain uses TRBV2 and TRBJ1-5; 8 positions match TRBD1. The V gene's germline CDR1 is SNHLY and CDR2 FYNNEI. The CDR3 spans 14 residues. Unmatched junction bases numbered 8, after V lost 8 bases and J lost 5 bases. The CDR3 bases are TGTGCCAGCGTCTCCAGGACAGGGCATCAGCCCCAGCATTTT. This translates into CASVSRTGHQPQHF.

CDR3 in amino acids: CASSIGQAYEQYF. Written as DNA, the CDR3 is TGTGCCAGCAGCATTGGACAGGCCTACGAGCAGTACTTC. The V call is TRBV5-4, the J call TRBJ2-7, with TRBD1 matching 7 bases. V was clipped by 4 bases and J by 2 bases; unmatched bases: 3. This CDR3 spans 13 amino acids. CDR1 and CDR2 (germline): SGHNT, YYREEE (reference sequence).